The 8 T cell receptor beta chains reported below all come from one sample, sequenced in a study of blood T cells in healthy people across ages. Sample-barcoded 5' priming and a J-beta primer mix drove a second PCR of roughly 6 to 12 cycles. TCRdb reanalysed the 5' RACE reads using MiXCR and keeps one entry per CDR3 protein. Of roughly 1.9 million distinct CDR3 sequences in the sample, approximately 40% were seen once. The sample was blood. Receptors were obtained from a human donor in good health.

This clonotype has a handful of counts. The genes are TRBV5-6 and TRBJ2-7; 8 bases line up with TRBD2. CDR3 length equals 16 residues. The V and J ends lost 5 bases and 5 bases, in that order; junction bases with no gene match: 15. Germline-derived CDR1 and CDR2 are SGHDT and YYEEEE. CDR3 in DNA: TGTGCCAGCAGGGCCACGGGAGGGCCCCCGTATGACGAGCAGTACTTC. Protein sequence: CASRATGGPPYDEQYF.

The CDR3 reads CASSRTGTGEYEQYF. The CDR3 DNA sequence: TGTGCCAGCAGTCGTACCGGGACAGGGGAATACGAGCAGTACTTC. The V call is TRBV11-2, the J call TRBJ2-7, with TRBD1 matching over 10 bases. Trimming removed 6 bases from V and 4 bases from J; junction bases left unmatched: 9. Germline V gene sequence: CDR1 SGHAT, CDR2 FQNNGV. This CDR3 contains 15 residues.

The chain is built from TRBV2 and TRBJ2-6; a weak D match, TRBD1 (6 bases). CDR1 and CDR2 from the germline V gene are SNHLY and FYNNEI. This CDR3 is 16 amino acids long. Trimming stripped 6 bases from V and 2 bases from J, with 14 bases between. The CDR3 sequence: CASSELRGAGANVLTF. In DNA, the CDR3 is TGTGCCAGCAGCGAACTCAGGGGAGCTGGGGCCAACGTCCTGACTTTC.

This clonotype was counted a few times. V gene TRBV6-2 or TRBV6-3 combines with J gene TRBJ1-1, with D maybe TRBD1 (5 bases). CDR3 length: 16 residues. Germline CDR1 is MNHEY and CDR2 is SVGEGT. Trimming cost V 5 bases and J 2 bases, with 18 bases left between them. The DNA for the CDR3 is TGTGCCAGCAGTGAGACGGGACCCGGGACCAACACTGAAGCTTTCTTT. Translated, it gives CASSETGPGTNTEAFF.

This clonotype was seen more than once but under ten times. This chain joins TRBV9 and TRBJ1-1; the D gene is possibly TRBD1 (5 bases). CDR1 is SGDLS and CDR2 is YYNGEE in the germline V gene. V shed 4 bases and J shed 1 base, with 14 bases lying between them. This CDR3 contains 15 residues. For the CDR3, the DNA is TGTGCCAGCAGCCAATCAGGGAAGGGGAACACTGAAGCTTTCTTT. Its translation: CASSQSGKGNTEAFF.

A few counts support this clonotype. The chain uses TRBV7-2 and TRBJ2-1, with D hard to call. V was pared by 1 base and J by 6 bases, with 10 bases between. The CDR3 runs 14 residues. Germline CDR1 and CDR2: SGHTA and FQGNSA. CDR3 in amino acids: CASSLDGASNEQFF. The CDR3 DNA is TGTGCCAGCAGCTTAGACGGAGCCTCCAATGAGCAGTTCTTC.

This clonotype appeared a few times. This may arise from a read error, as a much more abundant clone is one base away. The chain joins TRBV12-3 or TRBV12-4 to TRBJ1-2; unclear D gene. The CDR3 is 13 amino acids. V was shortened by 3 bases and J by 4 bases, with 9 bases between the two germline ends. The DNA of the CDR3 is TGTGCCAGCAGTTTCGGGGAGGGCTATGGCTACACCTTC. This encodes CASSFGEGYGYTF.

The rearrangement links TRBV2 to TRBJ2-1, with D tentatively TRBD1 (6 bases). The germline gives CDR1 SNHLY, CDR2 FYNNEI. CDR3 length equals 14 residues. V was trimmed by 4 bases and J by 2 bases, leaving 9 bases between them. The CDR3 nucleotides are TGTGCCAGCAGTGCAGGGGTCGCCTACAATGAGCAGTTCTTC. Its translation: CASSAGVAYNEQFF.